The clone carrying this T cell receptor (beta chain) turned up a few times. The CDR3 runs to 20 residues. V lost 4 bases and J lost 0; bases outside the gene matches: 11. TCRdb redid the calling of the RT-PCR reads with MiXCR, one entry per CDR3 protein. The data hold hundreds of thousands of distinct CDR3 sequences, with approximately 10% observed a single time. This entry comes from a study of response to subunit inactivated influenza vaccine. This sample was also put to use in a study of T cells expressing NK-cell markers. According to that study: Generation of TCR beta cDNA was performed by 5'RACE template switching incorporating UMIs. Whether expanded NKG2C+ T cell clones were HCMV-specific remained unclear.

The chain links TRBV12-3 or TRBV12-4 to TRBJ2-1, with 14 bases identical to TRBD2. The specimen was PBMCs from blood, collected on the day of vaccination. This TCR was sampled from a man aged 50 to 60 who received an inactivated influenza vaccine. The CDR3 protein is CASSSYRTSGGTSSYNEQFF. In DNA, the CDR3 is TGTGCCAGCAGTTCGTACCGGACTAGCGGGGGGACGAGCTCCTACAATGAGCAGTTCTTC.